What follows describes a single T cell receptor beta chain. Its antigen remains undetermined. Nothing much larger sits one base from this clone, and base qualities are not available. The data were taken from a study of siplizumab effects on memory and regulatory T cells (dated by TCRdb to about 2019). Turning to the overall study: The study examined how the anti-CD2 antibody siplizumab affects alloreactive T-cell subsets in allogeneic mixed lymphocyte reactions built from human PBMCs. Broader findings and caveats from the paper: The cumulative frequency of alloreactive sequences traceable to unstimulated CD4+ memory T cells was significantly reduced by siplizumab. Unstimulated naive T cells appeared more diverse than memory T cells, and naive cells seemed to contribute substantially to the alloresponse. Of the alloreactive CD4+ clones that could be mapped, the Treg-derived share averaged about 67% with siplizumab compared with about 25% in control reactions. Sequences below about 10^-5 frequency were poorly captured, so only a minor fraction of alloreactive clones could be mapped to unstimulated subsets. About 80-97% of proliferating CD4+ or CD8+ clones could not be given a naive or memory phenotype. The suppressive function of proliferating Tregs from siplizumab cultures was not functionally confirmed.

Additional sequencing covered unstimulated subsets from three donor pairs, namely CD8+ effector memory, CD4+ naive, CD8+ TEMRA, CD4+ memory and CD8+ naive. Sorted unstimulated T cells and proliferating T cells recovered from mixed lymphocyte reactions were subjected to TCRbeta CDR3 sequencing. Fresh whole blood from nine to eleven HLA-typed healthy donors served as the source for isolating PBMCs. CDR1 and CDR2, looked up from the germline V gene, are MGHDK and SYGVNS. From cysteine to phenylalanine, the CDR3 is 15 amino acids long. Solely the CDR3 DNA is kept, with 45 bases framed from the first base. V and J are trimmed by 5 bases and 3 bases, and the gene matches miss 5 bases of the junction. Libraries came from the immunoSEQ multiplex PCR assay. Roughly 10^5 TCR templates per sample were assayed on the deep sequencing platform. Genomic DNA extracted from sorted T cells was the material used for TCRbeta CDR3 sequencing. Turning to the authors' computational methods: The R programming language was used for clonal analysis of TCRbeta CDR3 data. Unstimulated samples were compared with post-reaction CFSE-low samples to define alloreactive CD4+ and CD8+ clones. Alloreactive CD4+ clones were assigned to regulatory or non-regulatory origin by matching sequences to sorted unstimulated Treg and non-Treg repertoires. This is the immuneACCESS table as TCRdb keeps it, with only in-frame sequences that have V and J called. A part of the clones is gone; compared with another copy, unresolved V genes explain less than half, and the rest is unexplained. V and J calls and clone size are as listed in that table; D and trimming were resolved from the DNA. The sample has 56,000 or so clones on record, around 97% of them singletons. Of the sample, about 1% is held by the ten largest clones.

Sequenced sample: naive CD8+ T cells sorted from blood. The cell subset or site label of this sample denotes: unstimulated naive T cells. The TCR sequence derives from a human donor in good health. Rearrangement joined TRBV25-1 to TRBJ2-1; 9 central bases correspond to TRBD1. The CDR3 corresponds to CASSPWDRVYNEQFF. The DNA is as follows: TGTGCCAGCAGTCCCTGGGACAGGGTCTACAATGAGCAGTTCTTC.